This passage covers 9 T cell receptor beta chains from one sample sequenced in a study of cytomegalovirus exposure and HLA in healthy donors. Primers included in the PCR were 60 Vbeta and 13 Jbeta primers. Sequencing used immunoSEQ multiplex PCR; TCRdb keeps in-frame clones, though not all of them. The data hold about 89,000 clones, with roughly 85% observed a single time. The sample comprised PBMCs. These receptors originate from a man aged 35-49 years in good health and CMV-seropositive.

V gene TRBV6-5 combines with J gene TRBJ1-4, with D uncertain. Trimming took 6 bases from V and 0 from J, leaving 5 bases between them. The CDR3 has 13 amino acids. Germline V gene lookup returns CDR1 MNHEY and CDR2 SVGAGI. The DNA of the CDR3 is TGTGCCAGCAGGAGAGCAACTAATGAAAAACTGTTTTTT. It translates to CASRRATNEKLFF.

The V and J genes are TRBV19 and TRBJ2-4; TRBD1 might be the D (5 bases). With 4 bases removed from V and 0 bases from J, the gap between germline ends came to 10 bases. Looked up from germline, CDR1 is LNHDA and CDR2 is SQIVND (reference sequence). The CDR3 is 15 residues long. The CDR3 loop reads CASSNQGLAKNIQYF. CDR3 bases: TGTGCCAGTAGTAATCAGGGCCTAGCCAAAAACATTCAGTACTTC.

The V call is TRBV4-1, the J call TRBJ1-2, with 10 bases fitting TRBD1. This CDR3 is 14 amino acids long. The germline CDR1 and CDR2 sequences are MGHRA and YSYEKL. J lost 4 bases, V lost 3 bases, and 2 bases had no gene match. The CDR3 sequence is CASSQDRGGYGYTF. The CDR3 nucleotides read TGCGCCAGCAGCCAGGACAGGGGGGGCTATGGCTACACCTTC.

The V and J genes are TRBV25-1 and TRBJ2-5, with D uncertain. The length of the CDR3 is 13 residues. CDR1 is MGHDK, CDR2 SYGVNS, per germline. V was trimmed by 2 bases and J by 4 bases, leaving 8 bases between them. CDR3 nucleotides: TGTGCCAGCAGTGAACCGACGGGAGAGACCCAGTACTTC. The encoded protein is CASSEPTGETQYF.

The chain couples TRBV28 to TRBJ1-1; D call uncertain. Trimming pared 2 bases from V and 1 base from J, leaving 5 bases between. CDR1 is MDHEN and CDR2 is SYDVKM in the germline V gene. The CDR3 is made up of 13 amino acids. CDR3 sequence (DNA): TGTGCCAGCAGTTTAAACGGGAACACTGAAGCTTTCTTT. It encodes CASSLNGNTEAFF.

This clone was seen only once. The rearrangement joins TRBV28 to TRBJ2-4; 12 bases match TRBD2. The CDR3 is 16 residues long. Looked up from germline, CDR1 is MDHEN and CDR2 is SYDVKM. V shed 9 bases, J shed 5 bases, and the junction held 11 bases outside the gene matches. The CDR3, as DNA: TGTGCCAGTCAATACCCTAGCGGGAGGGCCGAAAACATTCAGTACTTC. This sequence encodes CASQYPSGRAENIQYF.

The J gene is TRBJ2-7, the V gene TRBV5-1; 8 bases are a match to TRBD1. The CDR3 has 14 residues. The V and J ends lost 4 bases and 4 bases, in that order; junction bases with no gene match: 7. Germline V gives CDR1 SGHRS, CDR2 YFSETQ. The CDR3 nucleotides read TGCGCCAGCAGCCAGGACAGGGTTCGGTACGAGCAGTACTTC. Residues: CASSQDRVRYEQYF.

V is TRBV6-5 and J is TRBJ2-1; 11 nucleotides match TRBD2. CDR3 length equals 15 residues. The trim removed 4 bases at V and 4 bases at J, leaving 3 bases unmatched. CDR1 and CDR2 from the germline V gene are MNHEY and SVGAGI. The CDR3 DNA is TGTGCCAGCAGTTTTAGCGGGGGGGATTACAATGAGCAGTTCTTC. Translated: CASSFSGGDYNEQFF.

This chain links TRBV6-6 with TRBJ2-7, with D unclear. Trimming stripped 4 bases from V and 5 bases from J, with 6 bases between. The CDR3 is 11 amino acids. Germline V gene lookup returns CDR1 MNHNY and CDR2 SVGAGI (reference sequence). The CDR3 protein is CASSSRDEQYF. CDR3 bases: TGTGCCAGCAGTTCGAGAGACGAGCAGTACTTC.